The rows below give T cell receptor beta chains drawn from one sample of a study of CD4 T cells in relation to SARS-CoV-2 and coronaviruses. Using immunoSEQ multiplex PCR, the repertoire was profiled, and TCRdb retains in-frame clones only, with some absent. Of approximately 70,000 clones in the sample, just over 90% were seen once. The sample comprised naive CD4+ T cells from PBMCs. The receptors originated from a human donor in good health. The CDR3 runs from the conserved cysteine through the conserved F or W. D genes are given only for firm matches. Expanded clones are given a class, and other clones once, few, many or no size at all.

j_call	d_call	clone_size	v_call	cdr3_aa	cdr3_nt
TRBJ2-2	.	.	TRBV20-1	CSASRGSSGELFF	TGCAGTGCTAGTCGGGGCTCCTCGGGGGAGCTGTTTTTT
TRBJ2-6	.	.	TRBV19	CASSPRSSGANVLTF	TGTGCCAGTAGTCCACGGAGCTCTGGGGCCAACGTCCTGACTTTC
TRBJ2-1	TRBD1	.	TRBV15	CATSSPGGRDRASYNEQFF	TGTGCCACCAGCAGCCCTGGGGGCCGGGACAGGGCCTCCTACAATGAGCAGTTCTTC
TRBJ2-1	TRBD2	once	TRBV7-8	CASSLPPETSWQFF	TGTGCCAGCAGCTTACCACCCGAGACTAGCTGGCAGTTCTTC
TRBJ1-4	TRBD1	.	TRBV3-1/TRBV3-2	CASSQEGQAREKLFF	TGTGCCAGCAGCCAAGAGGGACAGGCGCGCGAAAAACTGTTTTTT
TRBJ2-1	.	.	TRBV7-2	CASSKLYNEQFF	TGTGCCAGCAGTAAATTGTACAATGAGCAGTTCTTC
TRBJ1-2	.	.	TRBV5-4	CASSLAGYGYTF	TGTGCCAGCAGCTTAGCGGGGTATGGCTACACCTTC
TRBJ2-5	.	.	TRBV18	CASSPTKSFQETQYF	TGTGCCAGCTCACCCACGAAAAGTTTCCAAGAGACCCAGTACTTC
TRBJ1-1	.	.	TRBV19	CASSIRPWADTEAFF	TGTGCCAGTAGTATTCGGCCTTGGGCGGACACTGAAGCTTTCTTT
TRBJ1-5	.	.	TRBV15	CATSRYQGYSNQPQHF	TGTGCCACCAGCAGATACCAGGGTTACAGCAATCAGCCCCAGCATTTT
TRBJ2-7	.	.	TRBV7-2	CASSTIVGEQYF	TGTGCCAGCAGCACAATAGTGGGCGAGCAGTACTTC
TRBJ2-3	TRBD2	.	TRBV5-1	CASSSGTSGVIDTQYF	TGCGCCAGCAGCTCCGGGACTAGCGGGGTGATAGATACGCAGTATTTT
TRBJ2-3	.	.	TRBV4-1	CASSQDRAGSTDTQYF	TGCGCCAGCAGCCAGGATAGAGCAGGGTCCACAGATACGCAGTATTTT
TRBJ1-6	TRBD1	.	TRBV5-5	CASSLTGAYNSPLHF	TGTGCCAGCAGCTTGACAGGGGCTTATAATTCACCCCTCCACTTT
TRBJ2-1	.	.	TRBV4-3	CASSQKVPSDSYNEQFF	TGCGCCAGCAGCCAAAAAGTTCCCAGCGATTCCTACAATGAGCAGTTCTTC
TRBJ1-1	.	.	TRBV5-6	CASSPRAPNTEAFF	TGTGCCAGCAGCCCCCGGGCCCCGAACACTGAAGCTTTCTTT
TRBJ1-2	TRBD1	.	TRBV2	CASSRDSLIYGYTF	TGTGCCAGCAGTAGGGACAGCTTAATCTATGGCTACACCTTC
TRBJ2-7	.	.	TRBV6-6	CASSYGGPYEQYF	TGTGCCAGCAGTTACGGGGGGCCCTACGAGCAGTACTTC
TRBJ1-5	.	.	TRBV5-4	CASSLDNQPQHF	TGTGCCAGCAGCTTGGACAATCAGCCCCAGCATTTT
TRBJ1-6	TRBD1	.	TRBV4-2	CASSQASQGANSPLHF	TGTGCCAGCAGCCAGGCCAGTCAGGGGGCAAATTCACCCCTCCACTTT
TRBJ2-5	.	.	TRBV24-1	CATSDLGRRGFQGVETQYF	TGTGCCACCAGTGATTTGGGACGGAGAGGGTTTCAGGGAGTAGAGACCCAGTACTTC
TRBJ2-5	TRBD1	.	TRBV24-1	CATSGRPGQGIGETQYF	TGTGCCACCAGCGGTAGACCGGGACAGGGAATAGGAGAGACCCAGTACTTC
TRBJ1-2	TRBD1	.	TRBV6-1	CASSEAITAGGFYGYTF	TGTGCCAGCAGTGAAGCGATAACGGCAGGGGGCTTCTATGGCTACACCTTC
TRBJ1-1	.	.	TRBV19	CASTSGGRNTEAFF	TGTGCCAGCACCTCCGGAGGAAGGAACACTGAAGCTTTCTTT
TRBJ2-1	TRBD1	.	TRBV28	CASSATRTGAFEQFF	TGTGCCAGCAGTGCCACCCGGACAGGGGCTTTCGAGCAGTTCTTC
TRBJ1-1	.	.	TRBV19	CASSIARGKYTEAFF	TGTGCCAGTAGTATAGCAAGGGGAAAGTACACTGAAGCTTTCTTT
TRBJ2-7	TRBD1	.	TRBV5-1	CASSPGTAESYEQYF	TGCGCCAGCAGCCCAGGGACAGCGGAATCCTACGAGCAGTACTTC
TRBJ1-5	.	.	TRBV3-1/TRBV3-2	CASSQGEDQPQHF	TGTGCCAGCAGCCAAGGGGAGGATCAGCCCCAGCATTTT
TRBJ1-5	TRBD1	.	TRBV30	CAWAGTGSQPQHF	TGTGCCTGGGCCGGGACAGGGTCTCAGCCCCAGCATTTT
TRBJ2-3	.	.	TRBV10-3	CATWGGVGADTQYF	TGTGCCACCTGGGGTGGGGTGGGGGCAGATACGCAGTATTTT
TRBJ1-2	.	.	TRBV7-3	CASSLEGSGYGYTF	TGTGCCAGCAGCTTAGAGGGATCCGGCTATGGCTACACCTTC